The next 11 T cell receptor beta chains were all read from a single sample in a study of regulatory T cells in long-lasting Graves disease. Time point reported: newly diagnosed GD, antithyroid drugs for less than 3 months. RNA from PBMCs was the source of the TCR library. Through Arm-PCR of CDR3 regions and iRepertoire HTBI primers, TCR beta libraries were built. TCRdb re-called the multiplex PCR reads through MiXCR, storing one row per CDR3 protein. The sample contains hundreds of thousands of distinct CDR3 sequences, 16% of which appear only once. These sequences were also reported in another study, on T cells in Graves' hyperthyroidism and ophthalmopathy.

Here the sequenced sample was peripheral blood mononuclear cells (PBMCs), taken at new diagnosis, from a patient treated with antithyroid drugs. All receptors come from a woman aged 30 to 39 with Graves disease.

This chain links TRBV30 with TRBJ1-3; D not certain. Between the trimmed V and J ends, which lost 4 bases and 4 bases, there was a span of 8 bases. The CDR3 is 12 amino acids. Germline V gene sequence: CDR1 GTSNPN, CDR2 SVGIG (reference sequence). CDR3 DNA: TGTGCCTGGATTACAATGGGAAACACCATATATTTT. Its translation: CAWITMGNTIYF.

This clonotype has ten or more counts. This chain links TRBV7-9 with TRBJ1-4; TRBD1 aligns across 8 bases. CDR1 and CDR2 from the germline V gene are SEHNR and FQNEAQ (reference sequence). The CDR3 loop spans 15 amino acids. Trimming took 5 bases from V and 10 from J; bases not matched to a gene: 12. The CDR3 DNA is TGTGCCAGCAGCCTCCCGACAGGGGCCGCTGTAAAACTGTTTTTT. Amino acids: CASSLPTGAAVKLFF. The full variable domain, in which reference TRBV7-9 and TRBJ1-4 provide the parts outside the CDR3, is DTGVSQNPRHKITKRGQNVTFRCDPISEHNRLYWYRQTLGQGPEFLTYFQNEAQLEKSRLLSDRFSAERPKGSFSTLEIQRTEQGDSAMYLCASSLPTGAAVKLFFGSGTQLSVL.

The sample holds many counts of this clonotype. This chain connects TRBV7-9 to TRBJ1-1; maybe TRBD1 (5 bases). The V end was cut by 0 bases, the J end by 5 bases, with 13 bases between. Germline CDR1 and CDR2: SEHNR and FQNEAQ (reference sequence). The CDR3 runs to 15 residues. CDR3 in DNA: TGTGCCAGCAGCTTAGCCTCCGGGGCCCAAACTGAAGCTTTCTTT. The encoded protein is CASSLASGAQTEAFF.

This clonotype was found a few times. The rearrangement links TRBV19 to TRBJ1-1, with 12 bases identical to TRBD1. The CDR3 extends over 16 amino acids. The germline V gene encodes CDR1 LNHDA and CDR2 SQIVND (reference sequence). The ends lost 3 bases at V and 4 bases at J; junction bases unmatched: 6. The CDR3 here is CASSIGTGGPGTEAFF. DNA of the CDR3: TGTGCCAGTAGTATCGGGACAGGGGGCCCGGGCACTGAAGCTTTCTTT.

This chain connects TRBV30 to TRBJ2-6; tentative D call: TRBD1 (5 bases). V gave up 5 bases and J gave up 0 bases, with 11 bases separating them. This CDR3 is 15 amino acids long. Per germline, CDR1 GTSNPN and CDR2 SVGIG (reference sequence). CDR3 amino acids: CAWGAGPSGANVLTF. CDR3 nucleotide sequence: TGTGCCTGGGGGGCCGGGCCCTCTGGGGCCAACGTCCTGACTTTC.

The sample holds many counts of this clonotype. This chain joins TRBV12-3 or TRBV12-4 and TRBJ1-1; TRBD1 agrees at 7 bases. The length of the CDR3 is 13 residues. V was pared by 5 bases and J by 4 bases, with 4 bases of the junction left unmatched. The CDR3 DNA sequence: TGTGCCAGCAGTCGACAGGGCCTCACTGAAGCTTTCTTT. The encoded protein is CASSRQGLTEAFF.

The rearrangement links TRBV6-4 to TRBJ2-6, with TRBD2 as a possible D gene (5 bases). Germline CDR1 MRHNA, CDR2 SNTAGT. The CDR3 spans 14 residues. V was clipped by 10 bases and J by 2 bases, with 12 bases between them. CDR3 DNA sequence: TGTGCCACTACGAGGGAAGCTGGGGCCAACGTCCTGACTTTC. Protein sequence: CATTREAGANVLTF.

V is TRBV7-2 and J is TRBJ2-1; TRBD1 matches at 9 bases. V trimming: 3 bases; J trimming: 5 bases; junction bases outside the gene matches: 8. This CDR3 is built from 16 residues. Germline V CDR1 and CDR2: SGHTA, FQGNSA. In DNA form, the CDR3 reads TGTGCCAGCAGCTTGTTCGGCCGGGACAGGGACAATGAGCAGTTCTTC. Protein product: CASSLFGRDRDNEQFF.

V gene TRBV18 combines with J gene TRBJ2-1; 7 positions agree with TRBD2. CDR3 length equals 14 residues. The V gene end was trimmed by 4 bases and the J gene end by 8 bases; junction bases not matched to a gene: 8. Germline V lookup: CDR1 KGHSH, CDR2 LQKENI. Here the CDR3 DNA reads TGTGCCAGCTCACGTCCGACTAGCAGTCATGAGCAGTTCTTC. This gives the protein CASSRPTSSHEQFF.

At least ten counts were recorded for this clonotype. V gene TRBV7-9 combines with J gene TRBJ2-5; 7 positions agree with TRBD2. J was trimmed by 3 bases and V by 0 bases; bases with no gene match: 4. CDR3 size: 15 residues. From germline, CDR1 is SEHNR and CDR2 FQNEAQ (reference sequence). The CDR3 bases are TGTGCCAGCAGCTTAGCCTCTCTAGCGGAAGAGACCCAGTACTTC. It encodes CASSLASLAEETQYF.

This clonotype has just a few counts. CDR3 coding DNA: TGTGCTAGTGTCAAAGAGGGCCGAGACTACGAGCAGTACTTC. This codes for CASVKEGRDYEQYF. V and J are TRBV12-5 and TRBJ2-7; D may be TRBD2 (5 bases). Deletions cut 7 bases from V and 3 bases from J, with 16 bases between. Germline values: CDR1 LGHNT, CDR2 FRNRAP. This CDR3 contains 14 residues.